These T cell receptor beta chains were read from a single sample in a study of control samples from healthy donors and cancer patients. Profiled with immunoSEQ multiplex PCR; TCRdb holds only in-frame clones, not every one. The data hold roughly 81,000 clones, with roughly 88% observed a single time. The specimen sequenced was PBMCs. The source is a man aged 55-75 years with head and neck cancer. CDR3s include the opening cysteine and the closing phenylalanine or tryptophan. A D gene is named only where the DNA matches it firmly. A clone size is listed for some rows: how often the clone was seen (once, few, many), or a class if it is expanded.

NA	NA	TRBV11-1	TRBJ2-1	TGTGCCAGCAGCTTACGCCGGAGCTCCTACAATGAGCAGTTCTTC	CASSLRRSSYNEQFF
NA	TRBD2	TRBV13	TRBJ2-7	TGTGCCAGCAGCTGGCGACTAGCGGATAGACTTCCCGAGCAGTACTTC	CASSWRLADRLPEQYF
NA	NA	TRBV6-6	TRBJ2-7	TGTGCCAGCTCCTCCAAGCTGGGAACCTACGAGCAGTACTTC	CASSSKLGTYEQYF
large	TRBD2	TRBV10-1	TRBJ2-3	TGCGCCAGCAGTGAGGGGACTAGCGGGCGCACAGATACGCAGTATTTT	CASSEGTSGRTDTQYF
NA	NA	TRBV5-1	TRBJ2-7	TGCGCCAGCAGGGTCGGCAGCACCATCTCCTACGAGCAGTACTTC	CASRVGSTISYEQYF
NA	TRBD2	TRBV29-1	TRBJ2-3	TGCAGCGTCGCCCAAGAAGCGGGAGGAACAGATACGCAGTATTTT	CSVAQEAGGTDTQYF
medium-sized	NA	TRBV24-1	TRBJ2-2	TGTGCCACCAGTGACCAGACTAGAGACACCGGGGAGCTGTTTTTT	CATSDQTRDTGELFF
NA	TRBD1	TRBV18	TRBJ2-7	TGTGCCAGCTCACCACCAGGACAGGGTGGCAACGAGCAGTACTTC	CASSPPGQGGNEQYF
NA	NA	TRBV5-1	TRBJ2-2	TGCGCCAGCAGCTTGGCCCTTACAGAGAACACCGGGGAGCTGTTTTTT	CASSLALTENTGELFF
few	NA	TRBV2	TRBJ1-2	TGTGCCAGCAGTTTAATCGGGGGCTACACCTTC	CASSLIGGYTF
NA	TRBD1	TRBV10-3	TRBJ1-3	TGTGCCATCAGTGAGTCTAGGGGGACAGGGTCTGGGGGAAACACCATATATTTT	CAISESRGTGSGGNTIYF
few	NA	TRBV27	TRBJ1-5	TGTGCCAGCAGTTTACTTAGCGGGGGCCATCAGCCCCAGCATTTT	CASSLLSGGHQPQHF
NA	NA	TRBV11-2	TRBJ2-3	TGTGCCAGCAGCTTAGGCCTTAGGGGGGGGAAAGGAGATACGCAGTATTTT	CASSLGLRGGKGDTQYF
NA	NA	TRBV15	TRBJ1-2	TGTGCCACCAGCAGAGGATTGACGGAAGGCTACACCTTC	CATSRGLTEGYTF
NA	TRBD2	TRBV4-2	TRBJ2-2	TGTGCCAGCAGCCAAGTAAACGGGGCGGGAGGGAACACCGGGGAGCTGTTTTTT	CASSQVNGAGGNTGELFF
NA	TRBD2	TRBV28	TRBJ2-1	TGTGCCAGCAGTGGTGGGACTAGCGGGAGTAATGAGCAGTTCTTC	CASSGGTSGSNEQFF
few	TRBD2	TRBV30	TRBJ2-7	TGTGCCTGGAGACTCGCGGGAGGTAGTGCGTACGAGCAGTACTTC	CAWRLAGGSAYEQYF
once	NA	TRBV24-1	TRBJ2-2	TGTGCCACCAGTGATTGGACAGCCTCGGGGGAGCTGTTTTTT	CATSDWTASGELFF
NA	NA	TRBV7-2	TRBJ2-1	TGTGCCAGCATCCCAAGCGGCCTTACCGGTGAGCAGTTCTTC	CASIPSGLTGEQFF
NA	TRBD1	TRBV5-1	TRBJ1-3	TGCGCCAGCAGCTGGGGACAGCTTTTCACTGGAAACACCATATATTTT	CASSWGQLFTGNTIYF
NA	TRBD1	TRBV11-2	TRBJ2-7	TGTGCCAGCAGCTTAATCAGGGGGCCTTCAACTTACGAGCAGTACTTC	CASSLIRGPSTYEQYF
NA	TRBD2	TRBV7-9	TRBJ2-7	TGTGCCAGCAGCTTAGCGCCGGGGGGCGAGCAGTACTTC	CASSLAPGGEQYF
NA	TRBD1	TRBV5-1	TRBJ2-7	TGCGCCAGCAGCCAGGGGGCCACCTACGAGCAGTACTTC	CASSQGATYEQYF
once	NA	TRBV30	TRBJ1-3	TGTGCCTGTGCGGGGGCTATTGGAAACACCATATATTTT	CACAGAIGNTIYF
NA	NA	TRBV28	TRBJ1-2	TGTGCCAGCACCCCCGGCCCGGGGCCGGGTAACTATGGCTACACCTTC	CASTPGPGPGNYGYTF
NA	TRBD2	TRBV18	TRBJ2-7	TGTGCCAGCTCCCTGACTAGCGGGAGGCCCCGGGAGCAGTACTTC	CASSLTSGRPREQYF
NA	TRBD1	TRBV5-5	TRBJ2-7	TGTGCCAGCAGCTGGGACAGGGGGAACTACGAGCAGTACTTC	CASSWDRGNYEQYF
NA	NA	TRBV14	TRBJ1-3	TGTGCCAGCAGCCAAGGTGGTGCAGACCGCTCTGGAAACACCATATATTTT	CASSQGGADRSGNTIYF
NA	NA	TRBV5-1	TRBJ2-5	TGCGCCAGCAGCTTGCGGAGAGAGACCCAGTACTTC	CASSLRRETQYF
NA	TRBD1	TRBV30	TRBJ2-1	TGTGCCTGGAGTGTAAGGGGGCTAGAGAGCTACAATGAGCAGTTCTTC	CAWSVRGLESYNEQFF
NA	TRBD2	TRBV27	TRBJ2-3	TGTGCCAGCAGTTTAGGGGTTAGCGGGAGCACAGATACGCAGTATTTT	CASSLGVSGSTDTQYF
once	TRBD1	TRBV18	TRBJ1-2	TGTGCCAGCTCACCACCGACAGGGCCCCATGGCTACACCTTC	CASSPPTGPHGYTF
NA	NA	TRBV5-1	TRBJ1-1	TGCGCCAGCAGCTTGGACCGGGCCGGGACTGAAGCTTTCTTT	CASSLDRAGTEAFF
once	TRBD1	TRBV7-9	TRBJ1-5	TGTGCCAGCAGCTTGTTTACAGGGGGGAATCAGCCCCAGCATTTT	CASSLFTGGNQPQHF
medium-sized	NA	TRBV10-3	TRBJ2-2	TGTGCCATCAGTGAGGTAGAGGGTTTCCCCGGGGAGCTGTTTTTT	CAISEVEGFPGELFF
NA	TRBD1	TRBV19	TRBJ1-5	TGTGCCAGTACCCGACAGGGGGCCGAGGCTCGGCCCCAGCATTTT	CASTRQGAEARPQHF
NA	TRBD1	TRBV11-2	TRBJ2-2	TGTGCCAGCAGCCACCGACAGGGCCTCACCGGGGAGCTGTTTTTT	CASSHRQGLTGELFF
once	NA	TRBV5-1	TRBJ1-2	TGCGCCAGCAGCCCAGACATGTATGGCTACACCTTC	CASSPDMYGYTF
NA	NA	TRBV6-1	TRBJ1-5	TGTGCCAGCAGTGAAAGGAGGGAGCAGCCCCAGCATTTT	CASSERREQPQHF
NA	NA	TRBV28	TRBJ2-3	TGTGCCAGCCGCTTATTCTGGAGGTACGAGTTT	CASRLFWRYEF
NA	NA	TRBV29-1	TRBJ1-1	TGCAGCGTTCGTCAAAGGGACACTGAAGCTTTCTTT	CSVRQRDTEAFF
NA	NA	TRBV7-6	TRBJ2-1	TGTGCCAGCAGCTTAGAAAGCGGTACCTACAATGAGCAGTTCTTC	CASSLESGTYNEQFF
once	NA	TRBV11-2	TRBJ2-7	TGTGCCAGCAGTATAACAGGGTACGAGCAGTACTTC	CASSITGYEQYF
few	NA	TRBV7-9	TRBJ2-1	TGTGCCAGCAGCTCGGAAATAAATGAGCAGTTCTTC	CASSSEINEQFF
NA	TRBD2	TRBV6-1	TRBJ2-1	TGTGCCAGCAGTGTGAGCCTAGCGGGAGGGGGCGGGATCAATGAGCAGTTCTTC	CASSVSLAGGGGINEQFF
few	NA	TRBV4-1	TRBJ1-2	TGCGCCAGCAGCCATCATGGGCGTGGCTATGGCTACACCTTC	CASSHHGRGYGYTF